The clone carrying this T cell receptor (beta chain) occurred many times. Germline V gives CDR1 MNHNY, CDR2 SVGAGI (reference sequence). The V end was cut by 7 bases, the J end by 0 bases, with 10 bases between. The CDR3 loop spans 13 amino acids. The sample comes from a study of identical twins. TCRdb processed the 5' RACE reads anew with MiXCR; each CDR3 protein has one entry. The sample consists of 350,000 to 600,000 distinct CDR3 sequences, approximately 15% of them appearing once. These data are also associated with another study on yellow fever vaccine responses in identical twins.

What was sequenced was CD4+ T cells sorted from blood. This TCR was sampled from a woman aged 18-29 years in good health. The gene calls are TRBV6-6 and TRBJ2-7, with D tentatively TRBD2 (5 bases). CDR3 protein: CASTGINSYEQYF. The CDR3 region has the DNA TGTGCCAGCACCGGGATAAACTCCTACGAGCAGTACTTC.